One sample yielded the 26 T cell receptor beta chains listed below, sequenced in a study of blood T cell repertoires in COVID-19. The protocol was immunoSEQ multiplex PCR, while the TCRdb copy is restricted to in-frame clones and leaves out a portion. Of about 200,000 clones in the sample, 80% to 90% are singletons; the top ten hold about 9.4%. The sample consisted of peripheral blood. The receptors here all came from a woman of 80 years or more with acute or convalescent COVID-19.

The gene calls are TRBV10-2 and TRBJ1-6; D may be TRBD1 (5 bases). Trimming removed 4 bases at V and 9 bases at J, with 13 bases between. The V gene's germline CDR1 is WSHSY and CDR2 SAAADI. The CDR3 has 14 amino acids. The CDR3 DNA sequence: TGCGCCAGCAGTGGAGGGGAGGGAACTTCACCCCTCCACTTT. This codes for CASSGGEGTSPLHF.

This clone was seen only once. The chain recombines TRBV9 with TRBJ2-3, with D maybe TRBD2 (6 bases). Germline CDR1 reads SGDLS; CDR2 reads YYNGEE. The CDR3 length is 20 residues. Trimming left V 4 bases short and J 5 bases short, with 32 bases between. CDR3: CASSTEGLAPGGPPVDTQYF. The CDR3 DNA follows: TGTGCCAGCAGCACGGAGGGGCTGGCACCAGGCGGACCCCCTGTAGATACGCAGTATTTT. Full variable domain (missing parts from reference TRBV9 and TRBJ2-3): DSGVTQTPKHLITATGQRVTLRCSPRSGDLSVYWYQQSLDQGLQFLIQYYNGEERAKGNILERFSAQQFPDLHSELNLSSLELGDSALYFCASSTEGLAPGGPPVDTQYFGPGTRLTVL.

This clone was recorded once. This chain links TRBV7-3 with TRBJ2-3; 10 nucleotides match TRBD2. J lost 5 bases, V lost 2 bases, and 10 bases had no gene match. Germline values: CDR1 SGHTA, CDR2 FQGTGA. This CDR3 region has 17 residues. For the CDR3, the DNA is TGTGCCAGCAGCTTAGTTCCTAGCGGGGGCAGGGGAGATACGCAGTATTTT. Its translation is CASSLVPSGGRGDTQYF.

This chain connects TRBV28 to TRBJ1-2, with TRBD1 as a possible D gene (5 bases). The CDR3 loop spans 13 amino acids. V lost 6 bases to trimming and J lost 7 bases, with 15 bases between them. CDR1 is MDHEN and CDR2 is SYDVKM in the germline V gene. As DNA, the CDR3 is TGTGCCAGCAGCCCCCGCAGGGATGGTGGCTACACCTTC. Protein product: CASSPRRDGGYTF.

This clone was seen only a few times. The rearrangement joins TRBV7-3 to TRBJ2-1; 10 positions agree with TRBD1. The germline CDR1 and CDR2 sequences are SGHTA and FQGTGA. The CDR3 is 15 residues long. V shed 4 bases, J shed 8 bases, and the junction held 8 bases outside the gene matches. The CDR3 bases are TGTGCCAGCAGCTCATCGGGGGACAGGGGCGATGAGCAGTTCTTC. Translating gives CASSSSGDRGDEQFF.

This chain joins TRBV7-2 and TRBJ1-2; D is undetermined. This CDR3 is built from 15 residues. The germline V and J ends were trimmed by 5 bases and 4 bases, with 17 bases remaining between them. CDR1 SGHTA and CDR2 FQGNSA come from the germline V gene. The CDR3 nucleotides read TGTGCCAGCAGCGCAACAAGCAGTACGGGCTATGGCTACACCTTC. Protein product: CASSATSSTGYGYTF.

This chain connects TRBV4-3 to TRBJ2-1, with 7 bases lining up with TRBD2. The CDR3 is made up of 16 amino acids. The V and J ends lost 6 bases and 0 bases, in that order; junction bases with no gene match: 8. Germline V gene data show CDR1 as LGHNA and CDR2 as YSLEER. For the CDR3, the DNA is TGCGCCAGCAGTTGGGGGGGACCCGGCTCCTACAATGAGCAGTTCTTC. It yields the protein CASSWGGPGSYNEQFF.

The CDR3 DNA reads TGTGCCAGCAGTGAAATTCCCAGGGAACCCTACGAGCAGTACTTC. Its translation: CASSEIPREPYEQYF. V and J are TRBV6-1 and TRBJ2-7; D is possibly TRBD1 (5 bases). This CDR3 contains 15 residues. Germline lookup yields CDR1 MNHNS and CDR2 SASEGT. Trimming took 2 bases from V and 2 from J, leaving 13 bases between them.

The chain uses TRBV6-5 and TRBJ2-5, with 8 bases lining up with TRBD2. CDR3 length: 15 residues. Trimming removed 2 bases from V and 1 base from J; junction bases left unmatched: 3. Germline assignment: CDR1 MNHEY and CDR2 SVGAGI. CDR3 sequence: CASSYPTSGQETQYF. CDR3 nucleotide sequence: TGTGCCAGCAGTTACCCAACTAGCGGCCAAGAGACCCAGTACTTC.

Only one count was recorded for this clone. The V and J genes are TRBV30 and TRBJ1-6; D might be TRBD1 (5 bases). Trimming removed 8 bases from V and 1 base from J, with 15 bases in between. Germline V gene sequence: CDR1 GTSNPN, CDR2 SVGIG (reference sequence). The CDR3 loop spans 15 amino acids. For the CDR3, the DNA is TGTGCCCGACAGACATCGAGTTCCTATAATTCACCCCTCCACTTT. Its protein product is CARQTSSSYNSPLHF. Supplemented by reference TRBV30 and TRBJ1-6, the full variable domain reads SQTIHQWPATLVQPVGSPLSLECTVEGTSNPNLYWYRQAAGRGLQLLFYSVGIGQISSEVPQNLSASRPQDRQFILSSKKLLLSDSGFYLCARQTSSSYNSPLHFGNGTRLTVT.

This clone was seen once. V usage is TRBV5-4 and J usage is TRBJ1-2; possible D gene TRBD1, 5 bases. The CDR3 loop spans 14 amino acids. Germline-derived CDR1 and CDR2 are SGHNT and YYREEE (reference sequence). Trimming cost V 10 bases and J 5 bases, with 21 bases left between them. The CDR3 region has the DNA TGTGCCGGCGCTTCTTCCCTGGGGCCATATGGCTACACCTTC. Translating it yields CAGASSLGPYGYTF.

The rearrangement uses TRBV3-1 (or the pseudogene TRBV3-2) and TRBJ1-2; tentatively, D is TRBD1 (5 bases). The germline CDR1 and CDR2 sequences are LGHDT and YNNKEL (reference sequence). This CDR3 contains 14 residues. Trimming took 1 base from V and 7 from J, leaving 13 bases between them. The CDR3 bases are TGTGCCAGCAGCCAAGTAGCCAGGGAGGGTGGCTACACCTTC. It specifies CASSQVAREGGYTF.

The chain recombines TRBV4-1 with TRBJ1-5; 10 bases line up with TRBD1. The V gene end was trimmed by 0 bases and the J gene end by 5 bases; junction bases not matched to a gene: 1. The CDR3 is made up of 15 amino acids. Germline assignment: CDR1 MGHRA and CDR2 YSYEKL. CDR3 DNA: TGCGCCAGCAGCCAAGAGGGGACAGGGGATCAGCCCCAGCATTTT. Translation gives CASSQEGTGDQPQHF.

The CDR3: CASSQEGWPLAGGTDTQYF. DNA for the CDR3: TGCGCCAGCAGCCAAGAAGGTTGGCCCCTAGCGGGGGGCACAGATACGCAGTATTTT. This chain joins TRBV4-3 and TRBJ2-3, with 10 bases identical to TRBD2. This CDR3 spans 19 amino acids. Germline V CDR1 and CDR2: LGHNA, YSLEER. The V and J ends lost 0 bases and 1 base, in that order; junction bases with no gene match: 10.

The rearrangement links TRBV6-1 to TRBJ1-1, with 8 bases matching TRBD1. The CDR3 is made up of 16 amino acids. Looked up from germline, CDR1 is MNHNS and CDR2 is SASEGT. V was clipped by 2 bases and J by 5 bases; unmatched bases: 10. The CDR3, as DNA: TGTGCCAGCAGTGAATTTATAGTTGGGACAGGAACTGAAGCTTTCTTT. Encoded protein: CASSEFIVGTGTEAFF.

The chain couples TRBV12-3 or TRBV12-4 to TRBJ1-4, with TRBD1 as a possible D gene (5 bases). The CDR3 totals 12 residues. V lost 3 bases, J lost 12 bases, and 11 bases lay in between. The CDR3 reads CASSFAGRELFF. The CDR3 region has the DNA TGTGCCAGCAGTTTCGCGGGGCGAGAACTGTTTTTT.

The DNA for the CDR3 is TGCGCCAGCAGCCCTACAGGGGGTGGGTCCTACGAGCAGTACTTC. Protein product: CASSPTGGGSYEQYF. V and J are TRBV5-1 and TRBJ2-7; 8 bases map to TRBD1. The J segment lost 1 base and the V segment lost 4 bases, leaving 7 bases of the junction unmatched. CDR1 and CDR2 from the germline V gene are SGHRS and YFSETQ. There are 15 residues in the CDR3.

The chain carries TRBV11-2 and TRBJ1-1; maybe TRBD1 (6 bases). Looked up from germline, CDR1 is SGHAT and CDR2 is FQNNGV. V was trimmed by 5 bases and J by 5 bases, leaving 18 bases between them. The CDR3 is made up of 15 amino acids. CDR3 nucleotide sequence: TGTGCCAGCAGCGGCCATCCTACAGGGTCAACTGAAGCTTTCTTT. As protein: CASSGHPTGSTEAFF.

The chain links TRBV6-5 to TRBJ2-2; the D is unclear. V was trimmed by 8 bases and J by 9 bases, leaving 16 bases between them. CDR1 is MNHEY, CDR2 SVGAGI, per germline. CDR3 size: 13 residues. The CDR3 reads CASRLPSSRELFF. CDR3 bases: TGTGCCAGCCGACTCCCCAGTAGCCGGGAGCTGTTTTTT.

The chain has TRBV19 and TRBJ1-6; D remains ambiguous. V lost 6 bases to trimming and J lost 5 bases, with 14 bases between them. Germline V CDR1 and CDR2: LNHDA, SQIVND (reference sequence). The CDR3 contains 15 residues. DNA for the CDR3: TGTGCCAGTAGAGCGAAAACACTCGATAATTCACCCCTCCACTTT. Protein product: CASRAKTLDNSPLHF.

CDR3 sequence reads: CASSKGALAGSMTGELFF. CDR3 nucleotide sequence: TGTGCCAGCAGCAAAGGTGCCCTAGCGGGAAGTATGACCGGGGAGCTGTTTTTT. The chain recombines TRBV7-3 with TRBJ2-2; 9 nucleotides agree with TRBD2. CDR1 is SGHTA, CDR2 FQGTGA, per germline. V shed 5 bases and J 5 bases; nucleotides not matched to a gene: 15. This CDR3 is built from 18 residues.

V gene TRBV7-9 combines with J gene TRBJ2-6, with TRBD1 matching 7 bases. There are 16 residues in the CDR3. Per the germline V gene, CDR1 is SEHNR and CDR2 is FQNEAQ (reference sequence). Trimming cost V 5 bases and J 4 bases; bases outside gene matches: 8. The CDR3 spells CASSQIQGSGANVLTF. The DNA for the CDR3 is TGTGCCAGCAGCCAAATACAGGGGAGCGGGGCCAACGTCCTGACTTTC.

This clone appeared once. The V gene is TRBV10-1, the J gene TRBJ2-5; tentative D call: TRBD2 (6 bases). From germline, CDR1 is WNHNN and CDR2 SYGVQD (reference sequence). Between the trimmed V and J ends, which lost 0 bases and 1 base, there was a span of 12 bases. The CDR3 covers 16 residues. In nucleotides, the CDR3 is TGCGCCAGCAGTGAGTCGGGTAGCGGAGGCCAAGAGACCCAGTACTTC. Translation gives CASSESGSGGQETQYF.

V gene TRBV19 combines with J gene TRBJ1-1; D gene unclear. The germline V gene has CDR1 LNHDA and CDR2 SQIVND (reference sequence). CDR3 length: 16 residues. V shed 1 base and J shed 0 bases, with 12 bases lying between them. CDR3 amino acids: CASSIVGSYLNTEAFF. The CDR3 DNA sequence: TGTGCCAGTAGTATAGTGGGCAGCTATTTGAACACTGAAGCTTTCTTT.

This clone appeared a few times. The chain uses TRBV3-1 (or the pseudogene TRBV3-2) and TRBJ1-1, with a weak D call TRBD1 (5 bases). V was pared by 4 bases and J by 6 bases, with 12 bases between. The CDR3 sequence is 13 residues long. Germline-derived CDR1 and CDR2 are LGHDT and YNNKEL (reference sequence). CDR3 sequence: CASSLGRVSEAFF. For the CDR3, the DNA is TGTGCCAGCAGCCTCGGCAGGGTATCTGAAGCTTTCTTT.

The rearrangement uses TRBV14 and TRBJ2-2; 8 bases are a match to TRBD2. The CDR3 has 14 amino acids. In germline, CDR1 is SGHDN, CDR2 FVKESK. The V segment lost 1 base and the J segment 7 bases; nucleotides outside the gene matches: 2. The CDR3 spells CASSQALAGGELFF. CDR3 DNA sequence: TGTGCCAGCAGCCAAGCGCTAGCGGGCGGGGAGCTGTTTTTT.